One and the same sample provided the 32 T cell receptor beta chains below, sequenced in a study of cytomegalovirus exposure and HLA in healthy donors. This PCR relied on a set of 60 Vbeta primers and 13 Jbeta primers. The assay was immunoSEQ multiplex PCR, and TCRdb's table has in-frame clones only and misses some. The table lists some 150,000 clones, 80% of them singletons. Sequencing used PBMCs. All receptors come from a male donor in good health and CMV-seronegative.

The chain recombines TRBV27 with TRBJ2-2, with D possibly matching TRBD1 (6 bases). In germline, CDR1 is MNHEY, CDR2 SMNVEV (reference sequence). The length of the CDR3 is 12 residues. The V end was cut by 8 bases, the J end by 9 bases, with 13 bases between. The CDR3 coding sequence is TGTGCCAGCGGGCAGGGGATTCGGGAGCTGTTTTTT. Translating it yields CASGQGIRELFF.

This clone was found many times. The V and J genes are TRBV7-9 and TRBJ1-4; 7 bases are shared with TRBD1. Trimming removed 0 bases from V and 8 bases from J; junction bases left unmatched: 6. From germline, CDR1 is SEHNR and CDR2 FQNEAQ (reference sequence). CDR3 length: 15 amino acids. DNA of the CDR3: TGTGCCAGCAGCTTAGCGCAGGACAGGAAAGAAAAACTGTTTTTT. It codes for CASSLAQDRKEKLFF.

The genes are TRBV6-5 and TRBJ1-2, with TRBD1 identical over 7 bases. The CDR3 runs 15 residues. The trim removed 6 bases at V and 5 bases at J, leaving 12 bases unmatched. Germline V gene lookup returns CDR1 MNHEY and CDR2 SVGAGI. CDR3 DNA sequence: TGTGCCAGCAGCCATGATGGACAGGCCTCTTATGGCTACACCTTC. Translation gives CASSHDGQASYGYTF.

This sequence joins TRBV28 and TRBJ2-3; 7 bases fit TRBD1. J gave up 4 bases and V 7 bases, and 11 bases lay outside the gene matches. The V gene's germline CDR1 is MDHEN and CDR2 SYDVKM. The CDR3 is made up of 15 amino acids. This chain's CDR3 is CASTEQGSWPDTQYF. The CDR3 nucleotides read TGTGCCAGCACTGAACAGGGGTCTTGGCCAGATACGCAGTATTTT.

The chain is built from TRBV2 and TRBJ1-6, with unresolved D. In germline, CDR1 is SNHLY, CDR2 FYNNEI. V lost 5 bases and J lost 10, with 15 bases in between. The CDR3 spans 14 residues. The CDR3 DNA follows: TGTGCCAGCAGTTTTACAACACAACCCTCACCCCTCCACTTT. Amino acid sequence: CASSFTTQPSPLHF.

The V and J genes are TRBV7-2 and TRBJ1-6; perhaps TRBD1 as D (5 bases). The length of the CDR3 is 17 residues. Germline CDR1 reads SGHTA; CDR2 reads FQGNSA. V was clipped by 4 bases and J by 0 bases, with 13 bases between them. CDR3 in amino acids: CASSWGVAASYNSPLHF. The CDR3 bases are TGTGCCAGCAGCTGGGGCGTCGCTGCCTCCTATAATTCACCCCTCCACTTT.

The chain carries TRBV5-1 and TRBJ2-1; 7 bases map to TRBD1. The V segment lost 2 bases and the J segment 6 bases; nucleotides outside the gene matches: 5. CDR3 length: 14 residues. Germline CDR1 reads SGHRS; CDR2 reads YFSETQ. The chain's CDR3 is CASSFQGVFNEQFF. CDR3 coding DNA: TGCGCCAGCAGCTTTCAGGGGGTGTTCAATGAGCAGTTCTTC.

This chain connects TRBV5-1 to TRBJ1-6; tentative D call: TRBD1 (6 bases). V was trimmed by 2 bases and J by 5 bases, leaving 11 bases between them. The CDR3 contains 15 residues. CDR1 is SGHRS, CDR2 YFSETQ, per germline. CDR3 amino acids: CASSFQGSNNSPLHF. Written as DNA, the CDR3 is TGCGCCAGCAGCTTTCAGGGGTCGAATAATTCACCCCTCCACTTT.

The rearrangement uses TRBV11-2 and TRBJ1-1; D call uncertain. Trimming stripped 1 base from V and 4 bases from J, with 4 bases between. The germline gives CDR1 SGHAT, CDR2 FQNNGV. The CDR3 sequence is 12 residues long. The CDR3 reads CASSLVGTEAFF. As DNA, the CDR3 is TGTGCCAGCAGCTTAGTCGGCACTGAAGCTTTCTTT.

This clone was detected only a few times. This rearrangement joins TRBV4-2 to TRBJ1-2; the match to TRBD1 covers 7 bases. This CDR3 has 16 residues. Trimming took 0 bases from V and 5 from J; bases not matched to a gene: 9. Germline assignment: CDR1 LGHNA and CDR2 YNFKEQ. CDR3 residues: CASSQDPAGGIYGYTF. DNA of the CDR3: TGTGCCAGCAGCCAAGATCCGGCAGGGGGTATTTATGGCTACACCTTC.

The gene calls are TRBV20-1 and TRBJ1-6; D is undetermined. Germline V CDR1 and CDR2: DFQATT, SNEGSKA (reference sequence). The CDR3 consists of 11 residues. V was trimmed by 0 bases and J by 14 bases, leaving 8 bases between them. The CDR3 DNA is TGCAGTGCTAGAGAAGAGGGAACCCTCCACTTT. Translating it yields CSAREEGTLHF.

The CDR3 loop is CASSMQGANYGYTF. CDR3 coding DNA: TGTGCCAGTAGTATGCAAGGGGCTAACTATGGCTACACCTTC. The V call is TRBV19, the J call TRBJ1-2, with D perhaps matching TRBD1 (5 bases). Per the germline V gene, CDR1 is LNHDA and CDR2 is SQIVND (reference sequence). The CDR3 runs 14 residues. V dropped 3 bases and J dropped 0 bases, with 8 bases sitting between them.

Points on this clone: Germline and junction disagree at one end, which may indicate a read error. The V gene is TRBV7-9, the J gene TRBJ2-7, with 10 bases lining up with TRBD1. Germline V gene lookup returns CDR1 SEHNR and CDR2 FQNEAQ (reference sequence). The CDR3 is made up of 13 amino acids. CDR3 protein: CSSSFGTGAEQYF. For the CDR3, the DNA is TGTTCCAGCAGCTTCGGGACAGGGGCCGAGCAGTACTTC.

The rearrangement uses TRBV18 and TRBJ1-2; a weak D match, TRBD1 (5 bases). The V gene's germline CDR1 is KGHSH and CDR2 LQKENI. The ends were cut back, 1 base at V and 8 bases at J, with 14 bases in the middle. The CDR3 is made up of 14 amino acids. The CDR3 reads CASSPLTGSEGYTF. CDR3 in DNA: TGTGCCAGCTCACCACTTACAGGTTCCGAAGGCTACACCTTC.

The rearrangement uses TRBV20-1 and TRBJ1-1; D may be TRBD1 (6 bases). The CDR3 loop spans 11 amino acids. CDR1 and CDR2 from the germline V gene are DFQATT and SNEGSKA (reference sequence). The DNA of the CDR3 is TGCACTGGACGCAGGGGCACTGAAGCTTTCTTT. It specifies CTGRRGTEAFF.

This chain connects TRBV7-9 to TRBJ2-5, with 11 bases identical to TRBD1. J was trimmed by 3 bases and V by 5 bases; bases with no gene match: 8. Germline V gene data show CDR1 as SEHNR and CDR2 as FQNEAQ (reference sequence). The CDR3 is made up of 16 amino acids. The CDR3 here is CASSGPGQGVEETQYF. CDR3 DNA sequence: TGTGCCAGCAGCGGACCGGGACAGGGGGTTGAAGAGACCCAGTACTTC.

The V gene is TRBV25-1, the J gene TRBJ2-5; D is possibly TRBD1 (6 bases). The CDR3 is made up of 12 amino acids. CDR1 and CDR2 from the germline V gene are MGHDK and SYGVNS. The ends were cut back, 7 bases at V and 3 bases at J, with 9 bases in the middle. For the CDR3, the DNA is TGTGCCAGCATGAAGGGGGAAGAGACCCAGTACTTC. Its translation: CASMKGEETQYF.

In the case of this clone: Germline is not matched at one junction end, which may reflect a read error. The gene calls are TRBV7-9 and TRBJ1-1; D call uncertain. Per the germline V gene, CDR1 is SEHNR and CDR2 is FQNEAQ (reference sequence). The CDR3 runs to 14 residues. CDR3 DNA: TGTGCCGGCAGCTTAGCGCCGGGGAACACTGAAGCTTTCTTT. Translated, it gives CAGSLAPGNTEAFF.

The chain joins TRBV30 to TRBJ1-1; D is undetermined. The CDR3 contains 12 residues. Germline CDR1 reads GTSNPN; CDR2 reads SVGIG (reference sequence). In nucleotides, the CDR3 is TGTGCGCTAGCGTTGGGGTACCCTGAAGCTTTCTTT. This gives the protein CALALGYPEAFF.

This clone turned up a few times. The V and J genes are TRBV28 and TRBJ2-7, with 11 positions matching TRBD1. Germline assignment: CDR1 MDHEN and CDR2 SYDVKM. Germline trimming cut 5 bases from V and 7 bases from J; bases unmatched to any gene: 10. The CDR3 sequence is 15 residues long. As DNA, the CDR3 is TGTGCCAGCAGTCAAACCTCCGGGACAGGGGGAGAGCAGTACTTC. Amino acid sequence: CASSQTSGTGGEQYF. Combining the CDR3 with reference TRBV28 and TRBJ2-7 gives the whole variable domain DVKVTQSSRYLVKRTGEKVFLECVQDMDHENMFWYRQDPGLGLRLIYFSYDVKMKEKGDIPEGYSVSREKKERFSLILESASTNQTSMYLCASSQTSGTGGEQYFGPGTRLTVT.

The rearrangement links TRBV27 to TRBJ1-6, with D possibly TRBD1 on 6 matching bases. Trimming cost V 6 bases and J 8 bases, with 14 bases left between them. The germline V gene encodes CDR1 MNHEY and CDR2 SMNVEV (reference sequence). The CDR3 has 14 residues. CDR3 loop: CASSVGQPYSPLHF. In DNA form, the CDR3 reads TGTGCCAGCAGCGTCGGACAGCCATATTCACCCCTCCACTTT.

The CDR3 DNA sequence: TGTGCCAGCAGCAAGGACAGGGCTGGAAACACCATATATTTT. This encodes CASSKDRAGNTIYF. The rearrangement links TRBV6-5 to TRBJ1-3; TRBD1 matches 8 bases. V dropped 6 bases and J dropped 2; count of bases not matched to a gene: 3. The CDR3 runs to 14 residues. Germline loops: CDR1 MNHEY, CDR2 SVGAGI.

CDR3 DNA sequence: TGTGCCAGCAGTTTTCCCTCTGCCGGGGGGGAAGCTTTCTTT. Translation: CASSFPSAGGEAFF. The chain uses TRBV28 and TRBJ1-1, with D possibly TRBD1 on 5 matching bases. Germline values: CDR1 MDHEN, CDR2 SYDVKM. V was shortened by 3 bases and J by 8 bases, with 16 bases between the two germline ends. The CDR3 is 14 amino acids. Combining the CDR3 with reference TRBV28 and TRBJ1-1 gives the whole variable domain DVKVTQSSRYLVKRTGEKVFLECVQDMDHENMFWYRQDPGLGLRLIYFSYDVKMKEKGDIPEGYSVSREKKERFSLILESASTNQTSMYLCASSFPSAGGEAFFGQGTRLTVV.

The rearrangement joins TRBV7-2 to TRBJ1-3, with a weak D call TRBD1 (5 bases). Between the trimmed V and J ends, which lost 5 bases and 0 bases, there was a span of 20 bases. The CDR3 is 18 amino acids. Germline V gene lookup returns CDR1 SGHTA and CDR2 FQGNSA. The DNA for the CDR3 is TGTGCCAGCAGCCCCCAGGCTCAGGGTGGTTTCTCTGGAAACACCATATATTTT. Protein: CASSPQAQGGFSGNTIYF.

A single count supports this clone. The chain joins TRBV5-6 to TRBJ1-6; D gene uncertain. The length of the CDR3 is 14 residues. V was shortened by 1 base and J by 9 bases, with 11 bases between the two germline ends. Per germline, CDR1 SGHDT and CDR2 YYEEEE. The CDR3 reads CASSLRGLGSPLHF. DNA for the CDR3: TGTGCCAGCAGCTTGCGAGGGCTGGGTTCACCCCTCCACTTT.

This chain joins TRBV7-8 and TRBJ2-5, with D uncertain. This CDR3 has 17 residues. Germline V gene sequence: CDR1 SGHVS, CDR2 FQNEAQ. Trimming left V 1 base short and J 2 bases short, with 17 bases between. The CDR3 coding sequence is TGTGCCAGCAGCTTAGTTTTGGCGGCTTATTTTCAAGAGACCCAGTACTTC. Residues: CASSLVLAAYFQETQYF. Full variable domain (missing parts from reference TRBV7-8 and TRBJ2-5): GAGVSQSPRYKVAKRGQDVALRCDPISGHVSLFWYQQALGQGPEFLTYFQNEAQLDKSGLPSDRFFAERPEGSVSTLKIQRTQQEDSAVYLCASSLVLAAYFQETQYFGPGTRLLVL.

V and J are TRBV25-1 and TRBJ2-3; TRBD2 aligns across 7 bases. This CDR3 is built from 16 residues. Trimming at V came to 4 bases and at J to 4 bases, leaving 11 bases not matched to a gene. Per the germline V gene, CDR1 is MGHDK and CDR2 is SYGVNS. CDR3 loop: CASSGLGGWGADTQYF. CDR3 DNA: TGTGCCAGCAGTGGACTCGGGGGGTGGGGGGCAGATACGCAGTATTTT.

For the CDR3, the DNA is TGTGCCAGCAGTCGATCCCCGGGGGGCTACACCTTC. Translating gives CASSRSPGGYTF. This chain joins TRBV28 and TRBJ1-2; D gene uncertain. Trimming stripped 5 bases from V and 8 bases from J, with 12 bases between. The CDR3 runs to 12 residues. CDR1 is MDHEN, CDR2 SYDVKM, per germline.

The V gene is TRBV7-2, the J gene TRBJ2-1; 9 nucleotides match TRBD1. Trimming at V came to 6 bases and at J to 8 bases, leaving 11 bases not matched to a gene. CDR3 size: 15 residues. Germline V gives CDR1 SGHTA, CDR2 FQGNSA. This chain's CDR3 is CASRGGTGPIHEQFF. CDR3 coding DNA: TGTGCCAGCAGAGGAGGGACAGGGCCAATCCATGAGCAGTTCTTC.

CDR3 region: CASSQDPTGYKYGYTF. The CDR3 nucleotides read TGCGCCAGCAGCCAAGATCCCACAGGGTATAAGTATGGCTACACCTTC. The chain is built from TRBV4-3 and TRBJ1-2; the D gene is possibly TRBD1 (6 bases). This CDR3 spans 16 amino acids. Germline V gene lookup returns CDR1 LGHNA and CDR2 YSLEER. The ends were cut back, 0 bases at V and 5 bases at J, with 16 bases in the middle.

The rearrangement joins TRBV18 to TRBJ2-2, with 8 nucleotides matching TRBD1. There are 16 residues in the CDR3. V shed 4 bases, J shed 2 bases, and the junction held 6 bases outside the gene matches. Germline V gene sequence: CDR1 KGHSH, CDR2 LQKENI. The CDR3 region is CASSLRQGRNTGELFF. The CDR3 region has the DNA TGTGCCAGCTCACTCCGACAGGGGCGTAACACCGGGGAGCTGTTTTTT.

A single count supports this clone. This rearrangement joins TRBV7-9 to TRBJ2-5; D is undetermined. Germline CDR1 SEHNR, CDR2 FQNEAQ (reference sequence). The CDR3 length is 14 residues. Trimming shortened V by 5 bases and J by 0 bases, and 10 bases separated the two germline ends. Written as DNA, the CDR3 is TGTGCCAGCAGCCCTAGGTCAGACCAAGAGACCCAGTACTTC. Protein sequence: CASSPRSDQETQYF. Combining the CDR3 with reference TRBV7-9 and TRBJ2-5 gives the whole variable domain DTGVSQNPRHKITKRGQNVTFRCDPISEHNRLYWYRQTLGQGPEFLTYFQNEAQLEKSRLLSDRFSAERPKGSFSTLEIQRTEQGDSAMYLCASSPRSDQETQYFGPGTRLLVL.